The rows below give T cell receptor beta chains drawn from one sample of a study of blood T cell repertoires in COVID-19. Libraries were prepared by immunoSEQ multiplex PCR; TCRdb keeps only in-frame clonotypes and omits some of them. The sample contains approximately 67,000 clones, around 87% of which appear only once. The material sequenced was peripheral blood. These receptors were collected from a man over 45 with active COVID-19. The CDR3 runs from the conserved cysteine through the conserved F or W. D genes are given only for firm matches. Clone size appears in some rows only: once, few, many, or a class for an expanded clone.

j_call d_call clone_size v_call cdr3_length cdr3_aa cdr3_nt
TRBJ2-1 TRBD2 . TRBV20-1 11 CSATPGEGQFF TGCAGTGCTACCCCCGGGGAGGGGCAGTTCTTC
TRBJ1-2 . . TRBV5-4 15 CASSPAVGSSDGYTF TGTGCCAGCAGCCCGGCGGTGGGGAGCTCGGATGGCTACACCTTC
TRBJ2-3 TRBD2 . TRBV6-1 17 CASSEALSGSSTDTQYF TGTGCCAGCAGTGAAGCCCTTAGCGGGTCTAGCACAGATACGCAGTATTTT
TRBJ2-7 TRBD1 . TRBV7-9 14 CASSQGTADYEQYF TGTGCCAGCAGTCAAGGGACAGCCGACTACGAGCAGTACTTC
TRBJ2-1 TRBD2 . TRBV5-5 16 CASSSLAGVKTGEQFF TGTGCCAGCAGCTCCCTAGCGGGAGTTAAAACCGGTGAGCAGTTCTTC
TRBJ1-2 TRBD1 once TRBV10-3 16 CAISESMTGGSVGYTF TGTGCCATCAGTGAGTCCATGACAGGGGGCTCGGTCGGCTACACCTTC
TRBJ1-1 . . TRBV6-5 15 CASSYTSGGYGEAFF TGTGCCAGCAGTTACACCTCCGGGGGTTATGGTGAAGCTTTCTTT
TRBJ1-2 . once TRBV10-3 13 CAISESEAGGYTF TGTGCCATCAGTGAGTCGGAGGCGGGGGGCTACACCTTC
TRBJ2-7 . . TRBV21-1 15 CASSNVGRIPHEQYF TGTGCCAGCAGCAACGTCGGCAGGATCCCGCACGAGCAGTACTTC
TRBJ1-1 . few TRBV19 13 CASSRRGITEAFF TGTGCCAGTAGTCGAAGGGGCATCACTGAAGCTTTCTTT
TRBJ2-5 TRBD1 . TRBV5-1 14 CASSHGQERETQYF TGCGCCAGCAGCCATGGACAGGAAAGGGAGACCCAGTACTTC
TRBJ2-1 . . TRBV2 15 CASSDVALGGAEQFF TGTGCCAGCAGTGATGTTGCTTTAGGAGGGGCTGAGCAGTTCTTC
TRBJ1-1 TRBD1 . TRBV9 14 CASSVDHRGTEAFF TGTGCCAGCAGCGTAGACCACAGGGGCACTGAAGCTTTCTTT
TRBJ1-4 . . TRBV18 12 CASSPSGEKLFF TGTGCCAGCTCACCATCCGGGGAAAAACTGTTTTTT
TRBJ2-5 . . TRBV28 14 CASSLPRLQETQYF TGTGCCAGCAGTTTACCTAGGCTACAAGAGACCCAGTACTTC
TRBJ2-1 TRBD2 . TRBV24-1 15 CATTGTGGNYNEQFF TGTGCCACCACGGGTACGGGAGGAAACTACAATGAGCAGTTCTTC
TRBJ1-1 TRBD1 . TRBV29-1 16 CSVVPGQKLFNTEAFF TGCAGCGTTGTCCCGGGACAGAAGCTTTTTAACACTGAAGCTTTCTTT
TRBJ1-2 TRBD1 . TRBV5-4 14 CASSRTGLQGGYTF TGTGCCAGCAGCCGGACAGGACTCCAAGGGGGCTACACCTTC
TRBJ1-5 TRBD1 . TRBV28 12 CASGQVQRPQHF TGTGCCAGCGGACAGGTGCAACGGCCCCAGCATTTT
TRBJ2-7 TRBD2 many TRBV4-3 16 CASSQEFSTSGYEQYF TGCGCCAGCAGCCAAGAGTTCTCGACTAGCGGCTACGAGCAGTACTTC
TRBJ2-2 TRBD2 . TRBV7-3 13 CASSFEREGQLFF TGTGCCAGCAGCTTTGAGCGGGAGGGCCAGCTGTTTTTT
TRBJ2-7 TRBD1 . TRBV18 16 CASSPPGQGSPYEQYF TGTGCCAGCTCACCCCCGGGACAGGGGTCCCCCTACGAGCAGTACTTC
TRBJ2-1 TRBD2 . TRBV5-4 16 CASSFLSGRANNEQFF TGTGCCAGCAGCTTCCTTAGCGGGAGGGCCAACAATGAGCAGTTCTTC
TRBJ1-5 TRBD1 . TRBV9 17 CASKEDRGHISTRPQHF TGTGCCAGCAAAGAAGACAGGGGGCACATCTCCACCCGGCCCCAGCATTTT
TRBJ1-1 . . TRBV24-1 14 CATSDGGRNTEAFF TGTGCCACCAGTGATGGGGGCCGGAACACTGAAGCTTTCTTT
TRBJ1-1 . . TRBV11-2 12 CASSATWTEAFF TGTGCCAGCAGCGCAACTTGGACTGAAGCTTTCTTT
TRBJ2-1 TRBD2 . TRBV5-1 15 CASSSTPTSGGEQFF TGCGCCAGCAGCTCCACGCCGACATCGGGGGGTGAGCAGTTCTTC
TRBJ1-2 TRBD1 . TRBV6-5 13 CAVSGTANYGYTF TGTGCCGTCTCCGGGACAGCTAACTATGGCTACACCTTC
TRBJ2-7 . few TRBV24-1 12 CATQGPDYEQYF TGTGCCACCCAGGGCCCCGACTACGAGCAGTACTTC
TRBJ1-2 TRBD1 . TRBV19 14 CASRPGTDNYGYTF TGTGCCAGTAGGCCCGGGACAGACAACTATGGCTACACCTTC
TRBJ2-2 . . TRBV18 16 CASSPLAQGSTGELFF TGTGCCAGCTCACCACTGGCACAGGGCTCCACCGGGGAGCTGTTTTTT
TRBJ1-3 . . TRBV7-2 14 CASSLERSGNTIYF TGTGCCAGCAGCTTAGAGAGGTCTGGAAACACCATATATTTT
TRBJ2-2 . . TRBV6-4 16 CASSDRWRGVTGELFF TGTGCCAGCAGTGACCGGTGGAGGGGAGTTACCGGGGAGCTGTTTTTT
TRBJ1-3 TRBD1 . TRBV10-3 14 CAARQGASGNTIYF TGTGCCGCACGACAGGGGGCCTCTGGAAACACCATATATTTT
TRBJ1-2 TRBD1 . TRBV18 18 CASSPLLNSGTGPLGYTF TGTGCCAGCTCACCACTTTTAAATTCCGGGACAGGGCCATTAGGCTACACCTTC
TRBJ1-5 TRBD1 few TRBV9 14 CASSVGTVNQPQHF TGTGCCAGCAGCGTCGGGACAGTCAATCAGCCCCAGCATTTT
TRBJ1-6 . . TRBV4-3 15 CASSSGLGGLTPLHF TGCGCCAGCAGCAGCGGTCTCGGGGGTCTGACACCCCTCCACTTT
TRBJ2-1 TRBD2 . TRBV24-1 18 CATSSWTSGLRVVNEQFF TGTGCCACCAGTTCATGGACTAGCGGGCTCCGGGTGGTCAATGAGCAGTTCTTC
TRBJ2-1 TRBD2 . TRBV10-3 14 CAISTSGRGDEQFF TGTGCCATCAGTACTAGCGGGAGAGGCGATGAGCAGTTCTTC
TRBJ2-1 . few TRBV7-8 15 CASSRLRQKHNEQFF TGTGCCAGCAGCCGCCTTAGACAGAAACACAATGAGCAGTTCTTC
TRBJ2-3 . . TRBV7-9 14 CASSLGRVTDTQYF TGTGCCAGCAGCTTAGGCAGGGTCACAGATACGCAGTATTTT
TRBJ2-7 . . TRBV6-2/TRBV6-3 15 CASSSISAATYEQYF TGTGCCAGCAGTTCCATATCCGCGGCCACCTACGAGCAGTACTTC
TRBJ2-7 . . TRBV9 16 CASSVASKGHFYEQYF TGTGCCAGCAGCGTAGCTTCTAAGGGACATTTCTACGAGCAGTACTTC
TRBJ2-5 TRBD1 . TRBV6-5 14 CASSYDRGVETQYF TGTGCCAGCAGTTACGACAGGGGGGTAGAGACCCAGTACTTC
TRBJ1-5 . . TRBV19 16 CASSILRQYSNQPQHF TGTGCCAGTAGTATCTTGAGACAGTATAGCAATCAGCCCCAGCATTTT
TRBJ1-3 TRBD1 once TRBV5-6 18 CASSLSRDRGFAGNTIYF TGTGCCAGCAGCTTGTCCAGGGACAGGGGTTTCGCTGGAAACACCATATATTTT
TRBJ1-2 . once TRBV20-1 11 CSPRTTSGYTF TGCAGTCCACGGACAACCAGTGGCTACACCTTC
TRBJ2-6 . . TRBV19 17 CASSIATGGTGANVLTF TGTGCCAGTAGTATAGCAACCGGCGGGACTGGGGCCAACGTCCTGACTTTC
TRBJ2-3 TRBD2 . TRBV18 14 CASSKPGGRDTQYF TGTGCCAGCTCAAAACCGGGAGGGCGGGATACGCAGTATTTT
TRBJ2-1 TRBD2 . TRBV27 15 CASSPSGRVGNEQFF TGTGCCAGCAGTCCTAGCGGGAGGGTGGGCAATGAGCAGTTCTTC
TRBJ1-5 . . TRBV6-1 14 CASSDRGFAQPQHF TGTGCCAGCAGTGATCGGGGGTTCGCTCAGCCCCAGCATTTT